Presented here are 19 T cell receptor beta chains from one specimen sequenced in a study of cytomegalovirus exposure and HLA in healthy donors. PCR used 60 Vbeta primers and 13 Jbeta primers. Measured with immunoSEQ multiplex PCR; TCRdb has only the in-frame clones, and not every one. The table lists 60,000 to 70,000 clones, roughly two thirds of them singletons. What was sequenced was PBMCs. The source is a woman aged 45-59 years in good health and CMV-seronegative.

The rearrangement links TRBV7-3 to TRBJ2-7; 7 bases agree with TRBD1. V shed 5 bases, J shed 3 bases, and the junction held 10 bases outside the gene matches. This CDR3 is 15 amino acids long. Looked up from germline, CDR1 is SGHTA and CDR2 is FQGTGA. The CDR3 loop reads CASSDGAGGNYEQYF. In nucleotides, the CDR3 is TGTGCCAGCAGCGACGGGGCAGGGGGAAACTACGAGCAGTACTTC.

This clone has ten or more counts. The identical CDR3 is also encoded by other nucleotide sequences in the sample. This sequence joins TRBV6-6 and TRBJ1-1; 7 bases line up with TRBD1. This CDR3 comprises 11 residues. J lost 8 bases, V lost 7 bases, and 4 bases had no gene match. From germline, CDR1 is MNHNY and CDR2 SVGAGI (reference sequence). CDR3 nucleotide sequence: TGTGCCAGCATTAAGACAGGGGAAGCTTTCTTT. Amino acids: CASIKTGEAFF.

The chain recombines TRBV7-9 with TRBJ1-1; the D is unclear. CDR3 length equals 12 residues. Trimming took off 6 bases at V and 3 bases at J, with 8 bases between the two ends. Germline loops: CDR1 SEHNR, CDR2 FQNEAQ (reference sequence). CDR3 amino acids: CASSRRDTEAFF. CDR3 in DNA: TGTGCCAGCAGTCGCCGGGACACTGAAGCTTTCTTT.

This clone occurred a few times. One junction end disagrees with the germline gene, perhaps due to a read error. V and J are TRBV7-9 and TRBJ2-7; tentative D call: TRBD1 (6 bases). This CDR3 has 13 amino acids. Germline lookup yields CDR1 SEHNR and CDR2 FQNEAQ (reference sequence). CDR3 protein: CSSSLGEGDEQYF. CDR3 in DNA: TGTTCCAGCAGCTTAGGAGAGGGGGACGAGCAGTACTTC.

The V gene is TRBV7-2, the J gene TRBJ1-1; tentatively, D is TRBD1 (5 bases). This CDR3 spans 16 amino acids. Trimming removed 0 bases at V and 1 base at J, with 12 bases between. Germline CDR1 SGHTA, CDR2 FQGNSA. CDR3 nucleotide sequence: TGTGCCAGCAGCTTAGCAGTAGGACAAACGAACACTGAAGCTTTCTTT. Translating it yields CASSLAVGQTNTEAFF.

The V and J genes are TRBV7-2 and TRBJ2-7; a possible D gene is TRBD2 (6 bases). Germline CDR1 SGHTA, CDR2 FQGNSA. CDR3 length: 14 residues. The V gene lost 0 bases and the J gene lost 4 bases, with 10 bases spanning the gap. CDR3 nucleotide sequence: TGTGCCAGCAGCTTAGCACGGGAGACGTACGAGCAGTACTTC. Its translation is CASSLARETYEQYF.

The chain has TRBV12-5 and TRBJ1-6, with D perhaps TRBD1 (6 bases). Germline CDR1 reads LGHNT; CDR2 reads FRNRAP. This CDR3 contains 16 residues. Trimming removed 5 bases at V and 11 bases at J, with 22 bases between. The CDR3 DNA is TGTGCTAGTGGTCCCCGACAGGACGCCGTTTGGGCACCCCTCCACTTT. Translated: CASGPRQDAVWAPLHF. Full variable domain (missing parts from reference TRBV12-5 and TRBJ1-6): DARVTQTPRHKVTEMGQEVTMRCQPILGHNTVFWYRQTMMQGLELLAYFRNRAPLDDSGMPKDRFSAEMPDATLATLKIQPSEPRDSAVYFCASGPRQDAVWAPLHFGNGTRLTVT.

The chain couples TRBV4-1 to TRBJ2-7, with D uncertain. The CDR3 has 15 residues. The V gene lost 1 base and the J gene lost 0 bases, with 10 bases spanning the gap. Germline CDR1 reads MGHRA; CDR2 reads YSYEKL. The CDR3 reads CASSQGLTNSYEQYF. DNA for the CDR3: TGCGCCAGCAGCCAAGGCCTCACAAACTCCTACGAGCAGTACTTC.

The chain combines TRBV11-3 with TRBJ2-7; 7 bases agree with TRBD1. With V trimmed by 5 bases and J by 0 bases, 4 bases remained unmatched. The CDR3 spans 14 residues. Germline V gives CDR1 SGHNT, CDR2 YENEEA. The CDR3 protein is CASSRGQSSYEQYF. The CDR3, as DNA: TGTGCCAGCAGCCGGGGACAGTCCTCCTACGAGCAGTACTTC.

The chain links TRBV6-5 to TRBJ2-7, with D possibly being TRBD1 (6 bases). Germline CDR1 MNHEY, CDR2 SVGAGI. The CDR3 is 14 amino acids. V was cut by 2 bases and J by 4 bases, with 12 bases left in between. CDR3 sequence reads: CASSYANTGYEQYF. CDR3 sequence (DNA): TGTGCCAGCAGTTACGCGAACACAGGGTACGAGCAGTACTTC.

CDR3 in amino acids: CASSLYRDSPLHF. The DNA for the CDR3 is TGTGCCAGTAGTTTATACAGGGATTCACCCCTCCACTTT. The chain carries TRBV19 and TRBJ1-6; tentatively, D is TRBD1 (6 bases). The CDR3 has 13 amino acids. Germline V gene sequence: CDR1 LNHDA, CDR2 SQIVND (reference sequence). Trimming left V 5 bases short and J 8 bases short, with 10 bases between.

The rearrangement links TRBV19 to TRBJ2-5, with a weak D call TRBD1 (6 bases). Looked up from germline, CDR1 is LNHDA and CDR2 is SQIVND (reference sequence). CDR3 length: 14 amino acids. V lost 3 bases and J lost 1, with 9 bases in between. CDR3 DNA: TGTGCCAGTAGTATCCAGGGGTTCCAAGAGACCCAGTACTTC. Protein product: CASSIQGFQETQYF.

This chain connects TRBV28 to TRBJ2-1; 8 nucleotides line up with TRBD2. V lost 2 bases to trimming and J lost 2 bases; unmatched junction nucleotides: 20. CDR1 is MDHEN and CDR2 is SYDVKM in the germline V gene. This CDR3 has 21 amino acids. In DNA, the CDR3 is TGTGCCAGCAGTTTACCACTACTGATAGCGGGGCCCCTTATGGCCTACAATGAGCAGTTCTTC. Translated, it gives CASSLPLLIAGPLMAYNEQFF.

This chain joins TRBV4-3 and TRBJ1-5; no clear D. Germline V gene lookup returns CDR1 LGHNA and CDR2 YSLEER. The CDR3 length is 15 residues. The V gene lost 0 bases and the J gene lost 6 bases, with 12 bases spanning the gap. The CDR3 DNA reads TGCGCCAGCAGCCAAGATTACAGATTCCCTCAGCCCCAGCATTTT. Residues: CASSQDYRFPQPQHF.

DNA of the CDR3: TGTGCCAGCAGCTTACCGGGGGTCTCCTACGAGCAGTACTTC. Translation gives CASSLPGVSYEQYF. The V gene is TRBV7-9, the J gene TRBJ2-7; D is possibly TRBD2 (6 bases). This CDR3 is built from 14 residues. CDR1 is SEHNR, CDR2 FQNEAQ, per germline (reference sequence). V was pared by 2 bases and J by 0 bases, with 8 bases between.

This clone was observed a few times. This chain connects TRBV11-3 to TRBJ2-1; D is uncertain. The V gene lost 1 base and the J gene lost 7 bases, with 5 bases spanning the gap. The CDR3 is 12 amino acids. In germline, CDR1 is SGHNT, CDR2 YENEEA. CDR3 nucleotide sequence: TGTGCCAGCAGCTTAGTGCTAAATGAGCAGTTCTTC. It is translated as CASSLVLNEQFF.

The gene calls are TRBV10-2 and TRBJ1-1, with 7 bases lining up with TRBD1. V dropped 8 bases and J dropped 1; count of bases not matched to a gene: 7. Germline V gives CDR1 WSHSY, CDR2 SAAADI. The CDR3 totals 14 residues. The CDR3 reads CASRRTGANTEAFF. The CDR3 nucleotides are TGCGCCAGCCGACGGACAGGCGCGAACACTGAAGCTTTCTTT.

This clone has only one observation. The chain combines TRBV6-6 with TRBJ1-3; D remains ambiguous. The CDR3 contains 12 residues. V was pared by 0 bases and J by 8 bases, with 5 bases between. Germline V gene data show CDR1 as MNHNY and CDR2 as SVGAGI (reference sequence). CDR3 bases: TGTGCCAGCAGTTACTCCGGGGACACCATATATTTT. It codes for CASSYSGDTIYF.

The chain carries TRBV19 and TRBJ1-5; TRBD1 agrees at 8 bases. The CDR3 extends over 15 amino acids. Germline V gene data show CDR1 as LNHDA and CDR2 as SQIVND (reference sequence). V shed 3 bases, J shed 3 bases, and the junction held 4 bases outside the gene matches. DNA of the CDR3: TGTGCCAGTAGTATCCTACAGGGGGTCAATCAGCCCCAGCATTTT. Its protein is CASSILQGVNQPQHF.